This TCR beta chain was sequenced for a study of T cells in women clearing cervical HPV infection. Germline V gene data show CDR1 as SGHRS and CDR2 as YFSETQ. The CDR3 sequence is 16 residues long. Trimming shortened V by 3 bases and J by 0 bases, and 15 bases separated the two germline ends. On this clone itself: From the germline J gene comes the end of the CDR3, since the read stops 3 residues before it.

Measured with immunoSEQ multiplex PCR; TCRdb has only the in-frame clones, and not every one. The listing contains about 31,000 clones. MY09/MY11 PCR detected cervical HPV DNA; dot-blot assigned genotypes. The sequence was collected from a woman aged 18 to 69 with a cervical HPV16 infection that either progressed to CIN3+ or cleared (not recorded which). The chain carries TRBV5-1 and TRBJ1-1; D possibly corresponds to TRBD1 (5 bases). The sequenced material came from blood buffy coat. The CDR3 bases that were read are TGCGCCAGCAGCTCCCTCCCGGGGGTTATGAACACTGAA. It is translated as CASSSLPGVMNTE. The CDR3 in its entirety is CASSSLPGVMNTEAFF.